One sample yielded the 3 T cell receptor beta chains listed below, sequenced in a study of shared clonotypes between healthy human individuals. Profiling relied on immunoSEQ multiplex PCR, and the TCRdb table lists in-frame clones only, not all of them. Of a few hundred thousand clones in the sample, approximately 97% are singletons; the top ten hold 0.045% to 0.06%. The sample was naive CD4+ T cells sorted from blood. Subset noted: CD45RA+ positively selected. Every receptor here comes from a woman under 40 in good health.

The V call is TRBV7-7, the J call TRBJ2-1; TRBD2 is a possible D gene (6 bases). The V end lost 1 base, the J end lost 5 bases, and 12 bases lay between the germline ends. There are 15 residues in the CDR3. The germline CDR1 and CDR2 sequences are SSHAT and FNYEAQ (reference sequence). CDR3 sequence: CASSLEGAGHNEQFF. CDR3 DNA sequence: TGTGCCAGCAGCTTAGAGGGAGCGGGCCACAATGAGCAGTTCTTC.

The chain links TRBV7-9 to TRBJ2-5; perhaps TRBD2 as D (5 bases). Trimming removed 5 bases at V and 2 bases at J, with 15 bases between. The CDR3 covers 15 residues. Germline V gives CDR1 SEHNR, CDR2 FQNEAQ (reference sequence). CDR3 residues: CASSPLKWEQETQYF. CDR3 nucleotides: TGTGCCAGCAGCCCTCTAAAATGGGAGCAAGAGACCCAGTACTTC.

This clone appeared a single time. The chain employs TRBV5-4 and TRBJ1-5; D is unclear. Looked up from germline, CDR1 is SGHNT and CDR2 is YYREEE (reference sequence). There are 14 residues in the CDR3. The V and J ends lost 0 bases and 4 bases respectively, with 8 bases between them. DNA of the CDR3: TGTGCCAGCAGCTTGGAGGGCGGGAATCAGCCCCAGCATTTT. This encodes CASSLEGGNQPQHF.